Presented here are 3 T cell receptor beta chains from one specimen sequenced in a study of response to subunit inactivated influenza vaccine. One entry per CDR3 protein results from TCRdb running MiXCR on the RT-PCR reads. The data show about 570,000 distinct CDR3 sequences, 10% to 12% seen once. The sample was also reused in another study, on T cells expressing NK-cell markers. From that second work: Template switching by 5'RACE with UMIs generated the TCR beta cDNA.

The input for sequencing was PBMCs from blood, taken on the day of vaccination. The receptors originated from a man in his forties or fifties who received an inactivated influenza vaccine.

The sample holds a few counts of this clonotype. Here the CDR3 reads CASSFPGTRKSAQFF. In DNA form, the CDR3 reads TGTGCCAGCAGTTTTCCCGGGACTAGAAAATCCGCGCAGTTCTTC. This chain connects TRBV6-2 or TRBV6-3 to TRBJ2-1; 8 nucleotides agree with TRBD2. J was trimmed by 12 bases and V by 4 bases; bases with no gene match: 14. Germline V gene data show CDR1 as MNHEY and CDR2 as SVGEGT. The CDR3 is 15 amino acids.

This clonotype was observed many times. This chain links TRBV6-1 with TRBJ2-7, with D unresolved. Germline CDR1 and CDR2: MNHNS and SASEGT. Trimming removed 8 bases at V and 7 bases at J, with 12 bases between. The length of the CDR3 is 11 residues. CDR3 amino acids: CASLLGPEQYF. The DNA of the CDR3 is TGTGCCAGCCTTTTAGGTCCGGAGCAGTACTTC.

This clonotype was found a few times. The chain carries TRBV9 and TRBJ1-2; tentatively, D is TRBD1 (5 bases). V lost 4 bases, J lost 9 bases, and 13 bases lay in between. The germline V gene has CDR1 SGDLS and CDR2 YYNGEE. The CDR3 covers 12 residues. CDR3 sequence reads: CASSRGGRSYTF. The CDR3 DNA sequence: TGTGCCAGCAGCCGGGGGGGGAGGAGCTACACCTTC.